This entry lists 14 T cell receptor beta chains sequenced from one sample in a study of spatial heterogeneity in lung cancer. Regarding time point: sample taken at primary tumor resection. Unsorted tumor, nontumor lung tissue or cryopreserved PBMC supplied the whole RNA. TCRdb processed the 5' RACE reads anew with MiXCR; each CDR3 protein has one entry. The table includes roughly 28,000 distinct CDR3 sequences, 8.4% detected once. The specimen comprised PBMCs, sampled at surgery. The receptor source for this set is a female donor with early-stage non-small cell lung cancer.

This clonotype was found many times. CDR3 DNA: TGTGCCTGGAGTAGGGGCCGAGTGGAGACCCAGTACTTC. It translates to CAWSRGRVETQYF. The chain is built from TRBV30 and TRBJ2-5; TRBD1 might be the D (5 bases). The CDR3 covers 13 residues. Germline V CDR1 and CDR2: GTSNPN, SVGIG (reference sequence). V dropped 2 bases and J dropped 5 bases, with 12 bases sitting between them.

This clonotype was counted ten times or more. This rearrangement joins TRBV29-1 to TRBJ2-3; unclear D gene. Germline values: CDR1 SQVTM, CDR2 ANQGSEA. The V end was cut by 6 bases, the J end by 6 bases, with 7 bases between. This CDR3 is 10 amino acids long. The CDR3: CSVRIDTQYF. CDR3 coding DNA: TGCAGCGTCCGTATCGATACGCAGTATTTT.

J is TRBJ2-1 and V is TRBV6-2 or TRBV6-3; 10 bases match TRBD2. The length of the CDR3 is 14 residues. Germline V gene sequence: CDR1 MNHEY, CDR2 SVGEGT. Germline trimming cut 6 bases from V and 7 bases from J; bases unmatched to any gene: 6. CDR3 protein: CASRLAGVGNEQFF. CDR3 DNA sequence: TGTGCCAGCAGGCTAGCGGGAGTTGGTAATGAGCAGTTCTTC.

This clonotype has ten or more counts. The chain employs TRBV18 and TRBJ1-4; unclear D gene. Deletions cut 1 base from V and 7 bases from J, with 7 bases between. Germline assignment: CDR1 KGHSH and CDR2 LQKENI. The CDR3 sequence is 13 residues long. This chain's CDR3 is CASSPLEFEKLFF. In DNA, the CDR3 is TGTGCCAGCTCACCACTTGAATTTGAAAAACTGTTTTTT.

This clonotype has at least ten counts. The V gene is TRBV29-1, the J gene TRBJ2-3; the D call may be TRBD1 or TRBD2 (6 bases each). Germline V gene lookup returns CDR1 SQVTM and CDR2 ANQGSEA. The CDR3 consists of 13 residues. V was shortened by 7 bases and J by 2 bases, with 13 bases between the two germline ends. CDR3 loop: CSAQGRTTDTQYF. In DNA, the CDR3 is TGCAGCGCCCAGGGGAGGACCACAGATACGCAGTATTTT.

V is TRBV29-1 and J is TRBJ1-1; D is uncertain. Germline CDR1 and CDR2: SQVTM and ANQGSEA. CDR3 size: 13 residues. Trimming took off 6 bases at V and 4 bases at J, with 15 bases between the two ends. The CDR3 sequence is CSVAQRVFTEAFF. The CDR3 DNA follows: TGCAGCGTAGCGCAACGAGTTTTCACTGAAGCTTTCTTT.

This clonotype was observed many times. This chain connects TRBV7-9 to TRBJ2-5, with D maybe TRBD1 (6 bases). This CDR3 is built from 17 residues. Trimming took off 5 bases at V and 5 bases at J, with 24 bases between the two ends. Germline CDR1 SEHNR, CDR2 FQNEAQ (reference sequence). DNA for the CDR3: TGTGCCAGCAGCCCAACCGAGGCAGGGGCCCTTGGTGAGACCCAGTACTTC. Its translation: CASSPTEAGALGETQYF.

This chain uses TRBV28 with TRBJ2-1; possible D gene TRBD2, 5 bases. V shed 5 bases and J shed 4 bases, with 21 bases lying between them. Germline values: CDR1 MDHEN, CDR2 SYDVKM. There are 17 residues in the CDR3. CDR3 sequence (DNA): TGTGCCAGCAGTCCCCGCTCTTTCCAGCGGAAGTACAATGAGCAGTTCTTC. It translates to CASSPRSFQRKYNEQFF.

This clonotype was seen at least ten times. J is TRBJ1-5 and V is TRBV6-5; D not resolved. This CDR3 has 16 amino acids. Germline assignment: CDR1 MNHEY and CDR2 SVGAGI. Deletions cut 4 bases from V and 4 bases from J, with 17 bases between. The CDR3 coding sequence is TGTGCCAGCAGTTTTGCGGGGAAGGGTTTGAATCAGCCCCAGCATTTT. Translating it yields CASSFAGKGLNQPQHF.

This clonotype was counted only a few times. CDR3 DNA sequence: TGTGCCACCAGTGAGTCTTTACAGGGGAACATTCAGTACTTC. Amino acids: CATSESLQGNIQYF. The chain employs TRBV24-1 and TRBJ2-4; 7 bases are a match to TRBD1. CDR1 KGHDR and CDR2 SFDVKD come from the germline V gene. This CDR3 is 14 amino acids long. V was pared by 4 bases and J by 7 bases, with 6 bases of the junction left unmatched.

This clonotype was seen ten or more times. The CDR3 region is CASSTGGPGANVLTF. Written as DNA, the CDR3 is TGTGCCAGCAGTACTGGTGGCCCTGGGGCCAACGTCCTGACTTTC. The V and J genes are TRBV28 and TRBJ2-6, with unresolved D. Germline V gene sequence: CDR1 MDHEN, CDR2 SYDVKM. This CDR3 region has 15 residues. V dropped 5 bases and J dropped 2 bases, with 10 bases sitting between them.

There are many counts of this clonotype. The genes are TRBV5-6 and TRBJ2-3, with D tentatively TRBD1 (5 bases). Germline V gene data show CDR1 as SGHDT and CDR2 as YYEEEE. This CDR3 has 14 amino acids. The V gene lost 3 bases and the J gene lost 5 bases, with 13 bases spanning the gap. CDR3 DNA sequence: TGTGCCAGCAGCTCCACGCAGGGTGGAGATACGCAGTATTTT. It is translated as CASSSTQGGDTQYF.

This clonotype was detected only a few times. The chain joins TRBV5-1 to TRBJ2-7; no clear D. Germline V CDR1 and CDR2: SGHRS, YFSETQ. The CDR3 sequence is 12 residues long. The V end was cut by 3 bases, the J end by 4 bases, with 8 bases between. The CDR3 is CASSSSSYEQYF. The CDR3 bases are TGCGCCAGCAGCTCTTCCTCTTACGAGCAGTACTTC.

This clonotype was picked up many times. This sequence joins TRBV6-1 and TRBJ1-5; no clear D gene. The CDR3 contains 13 residues. Germline lookup yields CDR1 MNHNS and CDR2 SASEGT. V was cut by 4 bases and J by 1 base, with 5 bases left in between. CDR3 in amino acids: CASSGNSNQPQHF. The CDR3 DNA follows: TGTGCCAGCAGTGGCAACAGCAATCAGCCCCAGCATTTT.